A single sample is the source of the 20 T cell receptor beta chains below, sequenced in a study of cytomegalovirus exposure and HLA in healthy donors. In the PCR, 60 Vbeta and 13 Jbeta primers were used. Clones were sequenced by immunoSEQ multiplex PCR, and TCRdb holds only the in-frame ones, with some missing. The data show roughly 77,000 clones, with around 9.1% seen just once and almost 25% held by the top ten. Sequencing was carried out using PBMCs. These receptors were obtained from a man between 60 and 75 years old in good health and CMV-seropositive.

This clone was recorded a few times. The chain combines TRBV13 with TRBJ2-3; 8 bases fit TRBD2. This CDR3 contains 17 residues. Germline loops: CDR1 PRHDT, CDR2 FYEKMQ (reference sequence). J lost 6 bases, V lost 6 bases, and 17 bases had no gene match. The CDR3 DNA is TGTGCCAGCAGTCTTTGGGGTGGTAGCGGGAAGGGCGATACGCAGTATTTT. Its translation: CASSLWGGSGKGDTQYF.

This chain links TRBV5-4 with TRBJ2-3; D is unresolved. V lost 0 bases, J lost 0 bases, and 17 bases lay in between. CDR1 is SGHNT, CDR2 YYREEE, per germline (reference sequence). The CDR3 totals 18 residues. Here the CDR3 reads CASSLGQQLRTSTDTQYF. Here the CDR3 DNA reads TGTGCCAGCAGCTTGGGCCAACAGTTAAGAACTAGCACAGATACGCAGTATTTT.

This clone has just a few counts. The rearrangement joins TRBV4-1 to TRBJ2-1, with D possibly being TRBD2 (5 bases). The V gene lost 1 base and the J gene lost 3 bases, with 13 bases spanning the gap. The germline V gene has CDR1 MGHRA and CDR2 YSYEKL. This CDR3 is 16 amino acids long. The CDR3 protein is CASSQAQTGNYNEQFF. As DNA, the CDR3 is TGCGCCAGCAGCCAAGCACAAACGGGGAACTACAATGAGCAGTTCTTC.

This chain joins TRBV27 and TRBJ1-2, with TRBD1 as a possible D gene (6 bases). Germline V gene data show CDR1 as MNHEY and CDR2 as SMNVEV (reference sequence). V lost 0 bases to trimming and J lost 4 bases, with 6 bases between them. The CDR3 is made up of 13 amino acids. CDR3 sequence (DNA): TGTGCCAGCAGTTTATCAGGGGGCTATGGCTACACCTTC. This gives the protein CASSLSGGYGYTF.

This clone was recorded a few times. Written as DNA, the CDR3 is TGTGCCAGCAGCGTAGAGTTGGGCGGGGGGGGCACAGATACGCAGTATTTT. Amino acids: CASSVELGGGGTDTQYF. The V call is TRBV9, the J call TRBJ2-3, with 9 bases matching TRBD2. V lost 0 bases to trimming and J lost 1 base; unmatched junction nucleotides: 6. Germline V lookup: CDR1 SGDLS, CDR2 YYNGEE. The CDR3 runs to 17 residues.

This clone showed up just a few times. The rearrangement links TRBV7-3 to TRBJ1-1; TRBD1 is a possible D gene (5 bases). In germline, CDR1 is SGHTA, CDR2 FQGTGA. V shed 4 bases and J shed 5 bases, with 11 bases lying between them. The CDR3 loop spans 13 amino acids. The CDR3 region is CASSWGGWTEAFF. The CDR3 DNA reads TGTGCCAGCAGCTGGGGGGGATGGACTGAAGCTTTCTTT.

The chain couples TRBV5-4 to TRBJ2-1; 14 positions match TRBD2. Germline V lookup: CDR1 SGHNT, CDR2 YYREEE (reference sequence). The CDR3 length is 19 residues. V lost 5 bases, J lost 0 bases, and 10 bases stayed unmatched. The CDR3 loop reads CASRGGTSGSLSSYNEQFF. The CDR3 DNA is TGTGCCAGCAGGGGGGGGACTAGCGGGAGTTTAAGCTCCTACAATGAGCAGTTCTTC.

This clone was seen only a few times. The chain uses TRBV19 and TRBJ2-2, with D maybe TRBD2 (6 bases). This CDR3 is 15 amino acids long. Germline CDR1 reads LNHDA; CDR2 reads SQIVND (reference sequence). V shed 6 bases and J shed 5 bases, with 16 bases lying between them. In DNA, the CDR3 is TGTGCCAGTAGGACTTCACCGGGAGAAACCGGGGAGCTGTTTTTT. It is translated as CASRTSPGETGELFF.

The rearrangement uses TRBV9 and TRBJ2-2; TRBD2 matches at 10 bases. The CDR3 runs 17 residues. With 4 bases clipped from V and 7 bases from J, the junction kept 13 bases outside the gene matches. Germline values: CDR1 SGDLS, CDR2 YYNGEE. This CDR3 reads CASSPRSAGGRSGELFF. CDR3 nucleotide sequence: TGTGCCAGCAGCCCCCGATCAGCGGGAGGGCGGAGCGGGGAGCTGTTTTTT.

This chain joins TRBV28 and TRBJ2-2; possibly TRBD1 for D (6 bases). This CDR3 has 16 residues. Trimming shortened V by 7 bases and J by 1 base, and 16 bases separated the two germline ends. Germline V gene sequence: CDR1 MDHEN, CDR2 SYDVKM. The chain's CDR3 is CASTRGTGMNTGELFF. CDR3 coding DNA: TGTGCCAGCACCAGGGGTACAGGGATGAACACCGGGGAGCTGTTTTTT.

The J gene is TRBJ2-1, the V gene TRBV27; 8 positions agree with TRBD1. Germline CDR1 reads MNHEY; CDR2 reads SMNVEV (reference sequence). Germline trimming cut 5 bases from V and 9 bases from J; bases unmatched to any gene: 12. The CDR3 is 15 residues long. The CDR3 region is CASSPPTGAEGEQFF. In nucleotides, the CDR3 is TGTGCCAGCAGTCCTCCGACAGGGGCGGAAGGTGAGCAGTTCTTC.

The chain recombines TRBV2 with TRBJ1-6, with 7 bases fitting TRBD1. CDR1 and CDR2 (germline): SNHLY, FYNNEI. After removal of 7 bases from V and 7 bases from J, the junction contained 7 bases not matched to a gene. The CDR3 consists of 14 residues. CDR3 bases: TGTGCCAGCATTGGCAGGGGGTTGAATTCACCCCTCCACTTT. Translating it yields CASIGRGLNSPLHF.

This chain links TRBV10-2 with TRBJ1-2; 7 bases fit TRBD1. Germline trimming cut 7 bases from V and 0 bases from J; bases unmatched to any gene: 5. Germline V CDR1 and CDR2: WSHSY, SAAADI. There are 14 residues in the CDR3. The CDR3 spells CASNPGTANYGYTF. The DNA for the CDR3 is TGCGCCAGCAATCCGGGGACAGCTAACTATGGCTACACCTTC.

The chain carries TRBV6-5 and TRBJ1-6; D possibly corresponds to TRBD1 (6 bases). Germline CDR1 reads MNHEY; CDR2 reads SVGAGI. The CDR3 length is 16 residues. Deletions cut 4 bases from V and 6 bases from J, with 16 bases between. Written as DNA, the CDR3 is TGTGCCAGCAGTTTCATCAACCAGGGGCTTAATTCACCCCTCCACTTT. This codes for CASSFINQGLNSPLHF.

V gene TRBV28 combines with J gene TRBJ2-7, with D hard to call. CDR3 size: 14 residues. Trimming took 5 bases from V and 4 from J, leaving 15 bases between them. Germline V lookup: CDR1 MDHEN, CDR2 SYDVKM. CDR3: CASSPPQVTYEQYF. The CDR3 DNA sequence: TGTGCCAGCAGTCCACCCCAGGTAACGTACGAGCAGTACTTC.

The chain is built from TRBV2 and TRBJ1-2, with 7 bases identical to TRBD1. The CDR3 is 14 amino acids. Germline V gene data show CDR1 as SNHLY and CDR2 as FYNNEI. V was clipped by 4 bases and J by 7 bases; unmatched bases: 9. CDR3 in amino acids: CASSAARQGVGYTF. CDR3 sequence (DNA): TGTGCCAGCAGTGCAGCCAGACAGGGAGTTGGCTACACCTTC.

The V call is TRBV4-1, the J call TRBJ1-2; 7 nucleotides agree with TRBD1. The V gene end was trimmed by 1 base and the J gene end by 6 bases; junction bases not matched to a gene: 8. The CDR3 has 15 residues. From germline, CDR1 is MGHRA and CDR2 YSYEKL. The CDR3 DNA is TGCGCCAGCAGCCAAGGGATGGCAGGGGGAGATGGCTACACCTTC. It codes for CASSQGMAGGDGYTF.

The table lists this clone with a few counts. V gene TRBV28 combines with J gene TRBJ2-7; 8 bases fit TRBD2. The CDR3 runs to 14 residues. With V trimmed by 5 bases and J by 5 bases, 8 bases remained unmatched. The germline CDR1 and CDR2 sequences are MDHEN and SYDVKM. The CDR3 protein is CASSHQRERDEQYF. As DNA, the CDR3 is TGTGCCAGCAGTCATCAGCGGGAGAGGGACGAGCAGTACTTC.

This clone was counted a few times. Sequence at one end of the junction differs from germline and may be a read error. The V call is TRBV7-2, the J call TRBJ2-5; D is possibly TRBD2 (5 bases). This CDR3 is built from 13 residues. Germline CDR1 and CDR2: SGHTA and FQGNSA. CDR3 in amino acids: CASTFTSGEAQYF. The CDR3 nucleotides are TGTGCCAGCACATTCACAAGCGGAGAGGCCCAGTACTTC.

In its sample, this clone was seen a few times. This chain uses TRBV28 with TRBJ1-6, with D perhaps TRBD1 (5 bases). The CDR3 is 14 residues long. V was pared by 7 bases and J by 7 bases, with 14 bases between. CDR1 is MDHEN and CDR2 is SYDVKM in the germline V gene. CDR3 bases: TGTGCCAGCATTCTCCAGGGTAGGAATTCACCCCTCCACTTT. Translation: CASILQGRNSPLHF. The full variable domain, its missing parts supplied by reference TRBV28 and TRBJ1-6, is DVKVTQSSRYLVKRTGEKVFLECVQDMDHENMFWYRQDPGLGLRLIYFSYDVKMKEKGDIPEGYSVSREKKERFSLILESASTNQTSMYLCASILQGRNSPLHFGNGTRLTVT.